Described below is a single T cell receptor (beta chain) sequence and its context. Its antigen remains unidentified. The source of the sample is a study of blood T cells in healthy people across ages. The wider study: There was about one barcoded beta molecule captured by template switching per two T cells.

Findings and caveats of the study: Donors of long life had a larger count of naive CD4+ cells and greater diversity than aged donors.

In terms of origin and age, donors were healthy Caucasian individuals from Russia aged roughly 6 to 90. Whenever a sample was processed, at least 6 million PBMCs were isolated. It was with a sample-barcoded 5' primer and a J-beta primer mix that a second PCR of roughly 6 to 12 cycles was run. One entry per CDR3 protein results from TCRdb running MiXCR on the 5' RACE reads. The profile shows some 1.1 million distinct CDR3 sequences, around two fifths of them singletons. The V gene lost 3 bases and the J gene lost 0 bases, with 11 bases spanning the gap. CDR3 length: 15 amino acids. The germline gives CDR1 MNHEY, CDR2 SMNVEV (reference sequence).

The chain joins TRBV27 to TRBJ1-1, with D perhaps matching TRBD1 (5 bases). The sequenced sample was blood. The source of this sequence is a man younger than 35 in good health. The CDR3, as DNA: TGTGCCAGCAGTTTGGCGGGGGTTATGAACACTGAAGCTTTCTTT. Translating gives CASSLAGVMNTEAFF.